Below are 24 T cell receptor delta chains sequenced from a single sample in a study of gammadelta T cells in human blood. TCRdb redid clone calling on the RT-PCR reads using CATT. The sample gives several hundred delta-chain clones, less than 14% of which show up once; around three fifths is in the top ten. Sequencing input: Vgamma9Vdelta2 gamma-delta T cells from adult blood. Source of these receptors: a human donor.

Within the sample, this clone is large. The chain links TRDV2 to TRDJ1; 11 bases are shared with TRDD3. Germline V gene lookup returns CDR1 GEAIGNYY and CDR2 EKD. V shed 0 bases and J 0 bases; nucleotides not matched to a gene: 17. The CDR3 runs to 21 residues. Here the CDR3 reads CACDTVGGGGYGGMYTDKLIF. The CDR3, as DNA: TGTGCCTGTGACACCGTAGGTGGTGGGGGATACGGGGGGATGTACACCGATAAACTCATCTTT.

This clone was detected a few times. A far larger clone is one nucleotide away, so this likely arose from a read error. This sample includes further DNA sequences coding for the same CDR3. This sequence joins TRDV2 and TRDJ3; TRDD3 agrees at 8 bases. V gave up 0 bases and J gave up 4 bases; unmatched junction bases: 16. CDR3 size: 21 residues. From germline, CDR1 is GEAIGNYY and CDR2 EKD. CDR3 nucleotides: TGTGCCTGTGACACCGTTCGAGGGCGTACTGGGGGGGCGTGGGACACCCGACAGATGTTTTTC. This translates into CACDTVRGRTGGAWDTRQMFF.

Details on this clone: TCRdb attributes to this sequence the protein of a much larger clone, which differs from the DNA translation at residue 3; a read error is likely, and the protein displayed is translated from the DNA. The chain is built from TRDV2 and TRDJ3; 9 bases match TRDD3. Germline lookup yields CDR1 GEAIGNYY and CDR2 EKD. This CDR3 has 23 amino acids. The CDR3 DNA is TGTGCCGGTGACACCGCTCACCGCCTGGGGGATTCGGTAAGCTCCTGGGACACCCGACAGATGTTTTTC. Amino acid sequence: CAGDTAHRLGDSVSSWDTRQMFF.

In this sample, this clone is large. The chain is built from TRDV2 and TRDJ1; 7 bases line up with TRDD3. CDR3 length: 15 amino acids. Germline lookup yields CDR1 GEAIGNYY and CDR2 EKD. V trimming: 4 bases; J trimming: 0 bases; junction bases outside the gene matches: 7. This CDR3 is CACDLLGPNTDKLIF. DNA of the CDR3: TGTGCCTGTGATTTACTGGGGCCAAACACCGATAAACTCATCTTT.

This clone is deemed medium-sized. The chain links TRDV2 to TRDJ1, with D possibly TRDD3 on 5 matching bases. This CDR3 has 14 amino acids. From germline, CDR1 is GEAIGNYY and CDR2 EKD. Deletions cut 3 bases from V and 7 bases from J, with 17 bases between. The DNA of the CDR3 is TGTGCCTGTGACGTGCTGGGAAGGAGCGGTAAACTCATCTTT. Translated, it gives CACDVLGRSGKLIF.

This clone appeared a few times. The V call is TRDV2, the J call TRDJ3, with 8 bases identical to TRDD3. V was pared by 1 base and J by 0 bases, with 13 bases of the junction left unmatched. This CDR3 region has 21 residues. CDR1 and CDR2 from the germline V gene are GEAIGNYY and EKD. Here the CDR3 DNA reads TGTGCCTGTGACACTATCGGTACTGGGGGCCCCAGCTCCTGGGACACCCGACAGATGTTTTTC. Protein: CACDTIGTGGPSSWDTRQMFF.

By share of the sample, this clone is medium-sized. This chain joins TRDV2 and TRDJ1; D not resolved. The CDR3 runs 15 residues. The V and J ends lost 2 bases and 1 base respectively, with 13 bases between them. Germline V gives CDR1 GEAIGNYY, CDR2 EKD. CDR3: CACDSLRSGTDKLIF. The CDR3 DNA sequence: TGTGCCTGTGACAGCCTAAGGTCCGGCACCGATAAACTCATCTTT.

For this clone: This could be a read error, since a much larger clone is one nucleotide away. Additional DNA sequences in this sample encode the identical CDR3. V gene TRDV2 combines with J gene TRDJ1, with a tentative D call TRDD3 (6 bases). The CDR3 loop spans 17 amino acids. CDR1 is GEAIGNYY, CDR2 EKD, per germline. The CDR3 loop is CACDTVMRRGLTDKLIF. CDR3 nucleotide sequence: TGTGCCTGTGACACTGTAATGCGAAGGGGATTAACCGATAAACTAATCTTT.

This clone was observed a few times. The V call is TRDV2, the J call TRDJ1, with D perhaps matching TRDD3 (6 bases). In germline, CDR1 is GEAIGNYY, CDR2 EKD. The ends were cut back, 2 bases at V and 5 bases at J, with 23 bases in the middle. The CDR3 is made up of 17 amino acids. DNA of the CDR3: TGTGCCTGTGACAAAGTCCCTGGGGACCCCCGGGAAGATAAACTCATCTTT. Protein: CACDKVPGDPREDKLIF.

This clone ranks as medium-sized. V and J are TRDV2 and TRDJ1; possibly TRDD3 for D (6 bases). The V and J ends lost 2 bases and 2 bases respectively, with 8 bases between them. The CDR3 extends over 13 amino acids. CDR1 and CDR2 from the germline V gene are GEAIGNYY and EKD. CDR3 in DNA: TGTGCCTGTGACAAACTGGGTACCGATAAACTCATCTTT. Translating it yields CACDKLGTDKLIF.

This clone has only a few counts. TCRdb assigns this DNA the protein of a much larger clone, which departs from its translation at residue 21; this likely reflects a read error, and the protein shown comes from translating the DNA. J is TRDJ3 and V is TRDV2, with 9 bases that match TRDD3. Germline assignment: CDR1 GEAIGNYY and CDR2 EKD. The length of the CDR3 is 23 residues. CDR3 amino acids: CACDTAHRLGDSVSSWDTRQRFF. The CDR3 region has the DNA TGTGCCTGTGACACCGCTCACCGCCTGGGGGATTCGGTAAGCTCCTGGGACACCCGACAGAGGTTTTTC.

To note about this clone: A read error is likely here: a far larger clone is one base away. Other DNA sequences within the sample encode an identical CDR3. The gene calls are TRDV2 and TRDJ1, with 7 bases fitting TRDD3. The CDR3 is 15 residues long. J gave up 0 bases and V 4 bases, and 7 bases lay outside the gene matches. Germline V lookup: CDR1 GEAIGNYY, CDR2 EKD. As DNA, the CDR3 is TGTGCCTGTGATTCATTGGGGGACAACACCGATAAACTCATCTTT. It yields the protein CACDSLGDNTDKLIF.

Regarding this clone: A read error likely explains this, since a far larger clone differs by one base. This sample includes further DNA sequences coding for the same CDR3. J is TRDJ3 and V is TRDV2; TRDD3 might be the D (5 bases). This CDR3 spans 19 amino acids. Germline lookup yields CDR1 GEAIGNYY and CDR2 EKD. Here the CDR3 DNA reads TGTGCCTGCGACACCGTTGGGGTTGGAAGCTCCTGGGACACCCGACAGATGTTTTTC. The encoded protein is CACDTVGVGSSWDTRQMFF.

As for this clone: TCRdb assigns this DNA the protein of a much larger clone, which departs from its translation at residue 8; this likely reflects a read error, and the protein shown comes from translating the DNA. The chain has TRDV2 and TRDJ1; tentative D call: TRDD3 (5 bases). Trimming took 8 bases from V and 0 from J, leaving 18 bases between them. Germline CDR1 and CDR2: GEAIGNYY and EKD. The CDR3 is 15 residues long. CDR3 sequence reads: CASEPLGQYTDKLIF. As DNA, the CDR3 is TGTGCCTCTGAACCTTTGGGGCAGTACACCGATAAACTCATCTTT.

For this clone: This probably arose from a read error, given a far larger clone one base away. The V call is TRDV2, the J call TRDJ3, with TRDD3 matching 8 bases. The CDR3 runs 22 residues. Germline CDR1 is GEAIGNYY and CDR2 is EKD. The CDR3 here is CACNTTAGLGARSSWDTRQMFF. In DNA, the CDR3 is TGTGCCTGTAACACGACGGCTGGACTGGGGGCTAGGAGCTCCTGGGACACCCGACAGATGTTTTTC.

This clone is categorized as medium-sized. The V call is TRDV2, the J call TRDJ1, with 10 bases identical to TRDD3. Per the germline V gene, CDR1 is GEAIGNYY and CDR2 is EKD. J lost 2 bases, V lost 4 bases, and 18 bases had no gene match. There are 19 residues in the CDR3. The CDR3 DNA reads as TGTGCCTGTGAACCTTTAGACGGGGGATACGCTTCTATGACCGATAAACTCATCTTT. It translates to CACEPLDGGYASMTDKLIF.

Of note for this clone: This likely reflects a read error, since a far larger clone is one base away. The identical CDR3 is also encoded by other nucleotide sequences in the sample. This chain links TRDV2 with TRDJ1, with D possibly TRDD3 on 5 matching bases. The CDR3 length is 15 residues. Germline V lookup: CDR1 GEAIGNYY, CDR2 EKD. Trimming took off 8 bases at V and 0 bases at J, with 18 bases between the two ends. In DNA form, the CDR3 reads TGTGCCTCTGAACCCTTGGGGCCGTACACCGATAAACTCATCTTT. Its protein product is CASEPLGPYTDKLIF.

Sample share makes this clone large (0.1 to 1%). V is TRDV2 and J is TRDJ1; 8 nucleotides agree with TRDD3. Germline trimming cut 2 bases from V and 4 bases from J; bases unmatched to any gene: 8. The CDR3 is made up of 15 amino acids. Germline V gene sequence: CDR1 GEAIGNYY, CDR2 EKD. CDR3 coding DNA: TGTGCCTGTGACAATTTGGGGGATCCACACGATAAACTCATCTTT. It specifies CACDNLGDPHDKLIF.

Points on this clone: The protein recorded in TCRdb matches a much larger clone and deviates from this DNA's translation at residue 16, suggesting a read error; the protein here is obtained by translating the DNA. The gene calls are TRDV2 and TRDJ3; possibly TRDD3 for D (5 bases). The CDR3 runs to 19 residues. Germline V gene data show CDR1 as GEAIGNYY and CDR2 as EKD. The CDR3 DNA reads as TGTGCCTGTGACACCGTTGGGGTTGGAAGCTCCTGGGACACCCGACGGATGTTTTTC. Translating gives CACDTVGVGSSWDTRRMFF.

This clone is categorized as medium-sized (0.01 to 0.1%). V and J are TRDV2 and TRDJ1, with D maybe TRDD3 (6 bases). From germline, CDR1 is GEAIGNYY and CDR2 EKD. Trimming pared 1 base from V and 3 bases from J, leaving 8 bases between. This CDR3 comprises 13 residues. CDR3 sequence (DNA): TGTGCCTGTGACACGTGGGGATCCGATAAACTCATCTTT. Translated: CACDTWGSDKLIF.

This clone appeared a single time. A clone one base away is much larger, so this may be a read error. Other DNA sequences in this sample translate to the same CDR3. The rearrangement joins TRDV2 to TRDJ3; 11 positions agree with TRDD3. With V trimmed by 0 bases and J by 0 bases, 12 bases remained unmatched. The CDR3 has 22 residues. Germline assignment: CDR1 GEAIGNYY and CDR2 EKD. The CDR3 bases are TGTGCCTGTGACACCGTACGGACTGGGGGATATCGAAGCTCCTGGGACACCCGACAGATGTTTTTC. Its protein is CACDTVRTGGYRSSWDTRQMFF.

The J gene is TRDJ1, the V gene TRDV2; 12 bases are shared with TRDD3. This CDR3 comprises 18 residues. V gave up 3 bases and J gave up 0 bases; unmatched junction bases: 10. CDR1 and CDR2 from the germline V gene are GEAIGNYY and EKD. CDR3 sequence reads: CACDAVLGDTTYTDKLIF. The CDR3 nucleotides read TGTGCCTGTGACGCGGTACTGGGGGATACAACGTACACCGATAAACTCATCTTT.

As regards this clone: A much bigger clone sits one base away, suggesting this may be a read error. This sequence joins TRDV2 and TRDJ1, with 9 bases that match TRDD2. The germline V gene encodes CDR1 GEAIGNYY and CDR2 EKD. This CDR3 is built from 20 residues. As DNA, the CDR3 is TGTGCCTGTGACACCGTAGGCCTTCCTACTCGCGATACCGGGACCGTTAAACTCATCTTT. This encodes CACDTVGLPTRDTGTVKLIF.

Worth noting for this clone: A far larger clone is just one base off, so this is likely a read error. This CDR3 is also generated by other DNA sequences in the sample. The chain uses TRDV2 and TRDJ1; D not resolved. The V end was cut by 3 bases, the J end by 0 bases, with 19 bases between. The CDR3 extends over 17 amino acids. Germline V gene lookup returns CDR1 GEAIGNYY and CDR2 EKD. The CDR3 DNA is TGTGCCTGTGACTCACTGCTAACAAACCGGTACACCGATAAACTCATCTTT. This codes for CACDSLLTNRYTDKLIF.